What follows are 2 T cell receptor beta chains derived from one specimen sequenced in a study of T cells in Graves' hyperthyroidism and ophthalmopathy. Amplification targeted TCR beta CDR3 regions from RNA transcripts. Initially, a first-round RT-PCR of the TCR CDR3 employed the HTBI primer set. TCRdb re-analysed the multiplex PCR reads in MiXCR, keeping a single row per CDR3 protein. The sample holds hundreds of thousands of distinct CDR3 sequences; less than 25% are singletons and the top ten take over 9%. The specimen sequenced was blood. The receptors here all came from a woman in her thirties with Graves' ophthalmopathy.

The rearrangement links TRBV6-1 to TRBJ1-5; possible D gene TRBD1, 5 bases. The length of the CDR3 is 14 residues. V shed 6 bases and J shed 0 bases, with 9 bases lying between them. Germline lookup yields CDR1 MNHNS and CDR2 SASEGT. DNA of the CDR3: TGTGCCAGCAGGTCGGGGGGTAGCAATCAGCCCCAGCATTTT. Encoded protein: CASRSGGSNQPQHF.

In this sample, this clonotype turned up a few times. The chain uses TRBV29-1 and TRBJ1-1; no clear D. The CDR3 loop spans 9 amino acids. V was trimmed by 6 bases and J by 6 bases, leaving 5 bases between them. Germline V lookup: CDR1 SQVTM, CDR2 ANQGSEA. CDR3 region: CSVKPEAFF. The CDR3, as DNA: TGCAGCGTCAAACCTGAAGCTTTCTTT.